Following are 31 T cell receptor beta chains from one sample sequenced in a study of CD8+ T cells in alopecia areata. Extracted RNA was reverse transcribed, and the resulting cDNA served as sequencing template. The method was immunoSEQ multiplex PCR; TCRdb's version includes in-frame clones alone and lacks a portion of them. The data hold some 180,000 clones, with about 51% observed a single time. Treatment denoted: oral pan-JAK inhibitor, 5-10 mg twice daily. The source material was CD8+ T cells sorted from blood, sampled around week 53, from a patient treated with tofacitinib. The origin of the receptors is a human donor with alopecia areata.

This CDR3 is CASSQETPSGGAYNEQFF. The CDR3 coding sequence is TGCGCCAGCAGCCAAGAGACCCCTAGCGGGGGGGCTTACAATGAGCAGTTCTTC. The chain recombines TRBV4-1 with TRBJ2-1; 12 bases agree with TRBD2. The junction had 7 bases not matched to a gene; V was cut back by 0 bases and J by 4 bases. The CDR3 spans 18 residues. CDR1 is MGHRA, CDR2 YSYEKL, per germline.

This clone occurred once. The chain is built from TRBV5-6 and TRBJ2-2; 8 bases are shared with TRBD1. Germline assignment: CDR1 SGHDT and CDR2 YYEEEE. The CDR3 length is 15 residues. V gave up 2 bases and J gave up 3 bases; unmatched junction bases: 3. CDR3 nucleotides: TGTGCCAGCAGCTTAAGGACAGGGTACACCGGGGAGCTGTTTTTT. Its translation: CASSLRTGYTGELFF.

This clone was seen only once. The DNA is omitted, as the CDR3 cannot be located on it reliably, and the CDR3 follows TCRdb's listing. The chain recombines TRBV19 with TRBJ1-5; the table calls TRBD1, which could not be checked here. The CDR3 totals 14 residues, both ends included. Germline assignment: CDR1 LNHDA and CDR2 SQIVND (reference sequence). The CDR3 sequence: CASTSGQGGQPQHF.

The chain joins TRBV9 to TRBJ2-3; D might be TRBD1 (6 bases). The CDR3 covers 15 residues. The germline V and J ends were trimmed by 2 bases and 2 bases, with 12 bases remaining between them. CDR1 is SGDLS, CDR2 YYNGEE, per germline. DNA for the CDR3: TGTGCCAGCAGCGTGAAGGGGGACCTCACAGATACGCAGTATTTT. Its protein product is CASSVKGDLTDTQYF.

The chain couples TRBV7-6 to TRBJ1-1; D not resolved. The CDR3 length is 16 residues. CDR1 SGHVS and CDR2 FNYEAQ come from the germline V gene. The V end lost 1 base, the J end lost 3 bases, and 15 bases lay between the germline ends. The DNA for the CDR3 is TGTGCCAGCAGCTTAGGTTCCCCGGGGATTGACACTGAAGCTTTCTTT. Residues: CASSLGSPGIDTEAFF.

J is TRBJ1-2 and V is TRBV14; maybe TRBD1 (6 bases). The V end was cut by 3 bases, the J end by 5 bases, with 10 bases between. In germline, CDR1 is SGHDN, CDR2 FVKESK. The CDR3 has 13 amino acids. The CDR3 region is CASSQAGTYGYTF. The CDR3 DNA follows: TGTGCCAGCAGCCAGGCAGGGACATATGGCTACACCTTC.

The rearrangement links TRBV18 to TRBJ2-5; tentatively, D is TRBD1 (5 bases). CDR1 is KGHSH and CDR2 is LQKENI in the germline V gene. V was clipped by 1 base and J by 2 bases, with 20 bases between them. The CDR3 runs 18 residues. The CDR3: CASSPQRGTGLRQETQYF. The CDR3 region has the DNA TGTGCCAGCTCACCACAGAGAGGAACAGGCTTAAGGCAAGAGACCCAGTACTTC.

The rearrangement links TRBV19 to TRBJ2-2, with unresolved D. Deletions cut 3 bases from V and 3 bases from J, with 8 bases between. CDR1 LNHDA and CDR2 SQIVND come from the germline V gene (reference sequence). The CDR3 is 14 residues long. The CDR3 here is CASSIFEDTGELFF. CDR3 nucleotide sequence: TGTGCCAGTAGTATTTTTGAAGACACCGGGGAGCTGTTTTTT.

The rearrangement uses TRBV30 and TRBJ2-7; D might be TRBD2 (6 bases). Germline V gene sequence: CDR1 GTSNPN, CDR2 SVGIG (reference sequence). The CDR3 has 13 amino acids. The V gene lost 3 bases and the J gene lost 3 bases, with 12 bases spanning the gap. The CDR3 sequence: CAWRTGEFYEQYF. In nucleotides, the CDR3 is TGTGCCTGGAGAACGGGGGAATTCTACGAGCAGTACTTC.

This clone was recorded once. This rearrangement joins TRBV14 to TRBJ2-7, with a tentative D call TRBD1 (5 bases). The germline CDR1 and CDR2 sequences are SGHDN and FVKESK. V gave up 5 bases and J gave up 0 bases, with 8 bases separating them. The CDR3 loop spans 13 amino acids. This CDR3 reads CASSARVSYEQYF. The CDR3 DNA reads as TGTGCCAGCAGCGCCAGGGTCTCCTACGAGCAGTACTTC. Looking up the rest from reference TRBV14 and TRBJ2-7 gives the full variable domain: EAGVTQFPSHSVIEKGQTVTLRCDPISGHDNLYWYRRVMGKEIKFLLHFVKESKQDESGMPNNRFLAERTGGTYSTLKVQPAELEDSGVYFCASSARVSYEQYFGPGTRLTVT.

V gene TRBV30 combines with J gene TRBJ2-2, with D tentatively TRBD1 or TRBD2 (6 bases each). V lost 3 bases to trimming and J lost 4 bases, with 18 bases between them. Germline CDR1 reads GTSNPN; CDR2 reads SVGIG (reference sequence). The CDR3 runs 16 residues. For the CDR3, the DNA is TGTGCCTGGAGACAGGATGGACAGCGGGCCACCGGGGAGCTGTTTTTT. Residues: CAWRQDGQRATGELFF.

Worth noting for this clone: This probably arose from a read error, given a far larger clone one base away. V is TRBV27 and J is TRBJ2-3, with 16 bases identical to TRBD2. V shed 5 bases, J shed 4 bases, and the junction held 0 bases outside the gene matches. CDR3 length: 15 residues. Germline V gene data show CDR1 as MNHEY and CDR2 as SMNVEV (reference sequence). CDR3 sequence reads: CASSGTSGGADTQYF. CDR3 sequence (DNA): TGTGCCAGCAGTGGGACTAGCGGGGGGGCAGATACGCAGTATTTT.

This chain connects TRBV9 to TRBJ2-7; TRBD1 agrees at 7 bases. The V segment lost 3 bases and the J segment 3 bases; nucleotides outside the gene matches: 6. Germline V lookup: CDR1 SGDLS, CDR2 YYNGEE. CDR3 size: 14 residues. The CDR3 DNA reads as TGTGCCAGCAGCGGGGGGACAGCGAGCTACGAGCAGTACTTC. The encoded protein is CASSGGTASYEQYF.

This clone occurred once. This chain links TRBV29-1 with TRBJ1-1; D not resolved. Germline CDR1 SQVTM, CDR2 ANQGSEA. The CDR3 consists of 11 residues. V was clipped by 4 bases and J by 0 bases, with 3 bases between them. CDR3 in amino acids: CSVALNTEAFF. DNA of the CDR3: TGCAGCGTTGCCTTGAACACTGAAGCTTTCTTT.

The CDR3 loop is CASSLDGEKLFF. The DNA of the CDR3 is TGTGCCAGCAGTCTGGATGGCGAAAAACTGTTTTTT. The J gene is TRBJ1-4, the V gene TRBV6-5; no definite D call. Between the trimmed V and J ends, which lost 5 bases and 8 bases, there was a span of 9 bases. This CDR3 has 12 amino acids. The V gene's germline CDR1 is MNHEY and CDR2 SVGAGI.

The genes are TRBV19 and TRBJ2-7; D gene uncertain. The CDR3 loop spans 12 amino acids. CDR1 and CDR2 from the germline V gene are LNHDA and SQIVND (reference sequence). V was pared by 5 bases and J by 4 bases, with 9 bases between. Written as DNA, the CDR3 is TGTGCCAGTAGTCCTCATGGGTACGAGCAGTACTTC. Residues: CASSPHGYEQYF.

V usage is TRBV30 and J usage is TRBJ1-5; TRBD1 is a possible D gene (6 bases). The V gene's germline CDR1 is GTSNPN and CDR2 SVGIG (reference sequence). Trimming removed 1 base from V and 1 base from J, with 8 bases in between. CDR3 length: 14 amino acids. The CDR3 DNA sequence: TGTGCCTGGAGTGGGGGACAAAGCAATCAGCCCCAGCATTTT. Encoded protein: CAWSGGQSNQPQHF.

The rearrangement uses TRBV7-8 and TRBJ2-7; D gene unclear. Germline V gene data show CDR1 as SGHVS and CDR2 as FQNEAQ. V was trimmed by 5 bases and J by 0 bases, leaving 11 bases between them. This CDR3 comprises 14 residues. The CDR3 coding sequence is TGTGCCAGCAGCCCTATCGGCAGCTCCTACGAGCAGTACTTC. This translates into CASSPIGSSYEQYF.

The chain is built from TRBV15 and TRBJ2-7, with a weak D call TRBD2 (5 bases). With 0 bases removed from V and 4 bases from J, the gap between germline ends came to 13 bases. The germline gives CDR1 LNHNV, CDR2 YYDKDF (reference sequence). This CDR3 region has 15 residues. DNA for the CDR3: TGTGCCACCAGCAGAGATAGAGAGAGACTATACGAGCAGTACTTC. Encoded protein: CATSRDRERLYEQYF.

This clone was picked up a small number of times. The rearrangement links TRBV7-2 to TRBJ1-2, with TRBD1 matching 10 bases. Trimming cost V 1 base and J 7 bases; bases outside gene matches: 3. CDR1 is SGHTA, CDR2 FQGNSA, per germline. The CDR3 loop spans 14 amino acids. CDR3 nucleotide sequence: TGTGCCAGCAGCTTAGATGGGACAGGGGCTGGCTACACCTTC. This gives the protein CASSLDGTGAGYTF.

Comment on this clone: Within the sample, other DNA sequences also encode this same CDR3. This sequence joins TRBV30 and TRBJ1-1; D might be TRBD1 (6 bases). V was trimmed by 0 bases and J by 4 bases, leaving 9 bases between them. Looked up from germline, CDR1 is GTSNPN and CDR2 is SVGIG (reference sequence). The CDR3 loop spans 13 amino acids. In nucleotides, the CDR3 is TGTGCCTGGAGTGTCGGAGGGGGCACTGAAGCTTTCTTT. This gives the protein CAWSVGGGTEAFF.

The table lists this clone with a few counts. Other DNA sequences in the same sample also yield this CDR3. The chain has TRBV30 and TRBJ2-5; D assignment may be TRBD1 or TRBD2 (5 bases each). Germline V gives CDR1 GTSNPN, CDR2 SVGIG (reference sequence). The V end was cut by 5 bases, the J end by 1 base, with 11 bases between. The CDR3 has 13 residues. This CDR3 is CAWENGAQETQYF. The CDR3 DNA sequence: TGTGCCTGGGAAAACGGGGCCCAAGAGACCCAGTACTTC.

This clone was seen a handful of times. This chain links TRBV7-9 with TRBJ2-3, with TRBD2 matching 7 bases. This CDR3 spans 15 amino acids. Trimming cost V 1 base and J 3 bases; bases outside gene matches: 4. CDR1 and CDR2 from the germline V gene are SEHNR and FQNEAQ (reference sequence). DNA for the CDR3: TGTGCCAGCAGCTTAGGGGAGGGTCGGACAGATACGCAGTATTTT. This sequence encodes CASSLGEGRTDTQYF.

This clone was picked up a small number of times. The chain is built from TRBV7-8 and TRBJ2-7, with 9 bases identical to TRBD2. In germline, CDR1 is SGHVS, CDR2 FQNEAQ. The CDR3 length is 16 residues. Trimming cost V 5 bases and J 5 bases; bases outside gene matches: 13. The CDR3 DNA sequence: TGTGCCAGCAGCCCCCTCTCGCGGGGGGGCCTGGACGAGCAGTACTTC. It translates to CASSPLSRGGLDEQYF.

V and J are TRBV2 and TRBJ2-2; D possibly corresponds to TRBD2 (6 bases). This CDR3 has 13 amino acids. Germline V gene data show CDR1 as SNHLY and CDR2 as FYNNEI. Deletions cut 8 bases from V and 6 bases from J, with 13 bases between. The DNA for the CDR3 is TGTGCCAGCGTTGCCGGAGGGCCCGGGGAGCTGTTTTTT. Translating it yields CASVAGGPGELFF.

The V call is TRBV30, the J call TRBJ1-1; weak D call: TRBD1 (5 bases). The length of the CDR3 is 10 residues. V lost 2 bases to trimming and J lost 9 bases, with 7 bases between them. Germline loops: CDR1 GTSNPN, CDR2 SVGIG (reference sequence). The DNA for the CDR3 is TGTGCCTGGAGTACGGGGCAAGCTTTCTTT. Translation: CAWSTGQAFF.

The chain employs TRBV5-1 and TRBJ2-2; D remains unclear. This CDR3 has 11 residues. The V end was cut by 2 bases, the J end by 4 bases, with 0 bases between. Germline CDR1 and CDR2: SGHRS and YFSETQ. CDR3 nucleotides: TGCGCCAGCAGCTTCACCGGGGAGCTGTTTTTT. Its protein is CASSFTGELFF.

The chain uses TRBV4-3 and TRBJ2-5; D might be TRBD2 (5 bases). The CDR3 runs 17 residues. The V end lost 0 bases, the J end lost 5 bases, and 19 bases lay between the germline ends. The germline gives CDR1 LGHNA, CDR2 YSLEER. The CDR3 here is CASSQDFATTVSETQYF. CDR3 DNA: TGCGCCAGCAGCCAAGACTTCGCGACTACGGTTTCGGAGACCCAGTACTTC.

The chain joins TRBV6-1 to TRBJ1-1; D uncertain. V lost 2 bases, J lost 1 base, and 5 bases lay in between. Germline V gives CDR1 MNHNS, CDR2 SASEGT. The CDR3 is 13 amino acids. The CDR3 sequence is CASSEQPNTEAFF. The CDR3, as DNA: TGTGCCAGCAGTGAACAGCCGAACACTGAAGCTTTCTTT.

The sample holds one count of this clone. The chain recombines TRBV27 with TRBJ2-3, with D possibly being TRBD1 (5 bases). V gave up 7 bases and J gave up 0 bases, with 5 bases separating them. CDR3 length equals 12 residues. Germline V CDR1 and CDR2: MNHEY, SMNVEV (reference sequence). DNA of the CDR3: TGTGCCAGCACAGGGAGCACAGATACGCAGTATTTT. It translates to CASTGSTDTQYF.

V usage is TRBV19 and J usage is TRBJ1-2, with D possibly TRBD1 on 5 matching bases. Trimming took 6 bases from V and 8 from J, leaving 16 bases between them. CDR3 size: 13 residues. Germline V gene lookup returns CDR1 LNHDA and CDR2 SQIVND (reference sequence). CDR3 in amino acids: CASRTVNRGGYTF. Written as DNA, the CDR3 is TGTGCCAGTAGGACAGTTAATAGAGGCGGCTACACCTTC.